This passage covers 9 T cell receptor beta chains from one sample sequenced in a study of shared clonotypes between healthy human individuals. Profiled with immunoSEQ multiplex PCR; TCRdb holds only in-frame clones, not every one. The sample has around 1,000,000 clones; about 80% are singletons. Input material: memory CD4+ T cells from PBMCs. The subset here: CD45RA-negative fraction. The receptors come from a man aged 18 to 30 in good health. Some clones in this sample may be carry-over from other donors' samples.

This chain joins TRBV6-1 and TRBJ1-2; the D is unclear. The CDR3 is 12 amino acids. Trimming left V 6 bases short and J 2 bases short, with 7 bases between. Germline CDR1 reads MNHNS; CDR2 reads SASEGT. The CDR3 loop reads CASSDGNYGYTF. As DNA, the CDR3 is TGTGCCAGCAGCGACGGAAACTATGGCTACACCTTC.

The chain joins TRBV2 to TRBJ2-3; the D gene could be TRBD1 or TRBD2 (7 bases each). The CDR3 extends over 16 amino acids. V dropped 4 bases and J dropped 4 bases, with 18 bases sitting between them. CDR1 and CDR2 from the germline V gene are SNHLY and FYNNEI. This CDR3 is CASSARQGGFPDTQYF. CDR3 in DNA: TGTGCCAGCAGTGCGAGACAGGGAGGGTTTCCAGATACGCAGTATTTT.

A single count supports this clone. V gene TRBV7-2 combines with J gene TRBJ1-3; TRBD1 aligns across 9 bases. V shed 3 bases, J shed 2 bases, and the junction held 8 bases outside the gene matches. The CDR3 length is 17 residues. Germline V gene lookup returns CDR1 SGHTA and CDR2 FQGNSA. The CDR3 DNA is TGTGCCAGCAGCTTCCCCAAACAGGGGGCCCCTGGAAACACCATATATTTT. It yields the protein CASSFPKQGAPGNTIYF.

The chain uses TRBV28 and TRBJ2-7; 8 bases line up with TRBD1. V gave up 5 bases and J gave up 4 bases; unmatched junction bases: 13. CDR1 is MDHEN and CDR2 is SYDVKM in the germline V gene. This CDR3 is built from 16 residues. DNA of the CDR3: TGTGCCAGCAGTCCCGCCCGGACAGGGCTCTGGTACGAGCAGTACTTC. Its translation is CASSPARTGLWYEQYF.

This sequence joins TRBV4-2 and TRBJ1-1, with no clear D. This CDR3 has 15 residues. Trimming removed 0 bases from V and 0 bases from J, with 8 bases in between. CDR1 and CDR2 (germline): LGHNA, YNFKEQ. The CDR3 DNA is TGTGCCAGCAGCCAAGATAGGGCGATGAACACTGAAGCTTTCTTT. Its protein product is CASSQDRAMNTEAFF.

This chain links TRBV28 with TRBJ1-4; no clear D. The CDR3 is 14 amino acids. Germline V CDR1 and CDR2: MDHEN, SYDVKM. Trimming cost V 10 bases and J 8 bases, with 20 bases left between them. The CDR3 here is CATLNSFGGEKLFF. CDR3 bases: TGTGCCACATTAAACAGCTTCGGAGGAGAAAAACTGTTTTTT.

V is TRBV28 and J is TRBJ2-3, with 12 bases lining up with TRBD2. CDR3 length: 15 amino acids. The germline gives CDR1 MDHEN, CDR2 SYDVKM. The V segment lost 7 bases and the J segment 4 bases; nucleotides outside the gene matches: 6. Written as DNA, the CDR3 is TGTGCCAGCACGTCACTAGCGGGAGGAGCAGATACGCAGTATTTT. It yields the protein CASTSLAGGADTQYF.

This clone has more than one count but fewer than ten. V is TRBV30 and J is TRBJ2-7, with D perhaps matching TRBD1 (5 bases). The ends were cut back, 3 bases at V and 1 base at J, with 16 bases in the middle. Germline-derived CDR1 and CDR2 are GTSNPN and SVGIG (reference sequence). CDR3 length: 15 residues. CDR3 in DNA: TGTGCCTGGAGCCATACGGGCAGGGAATCCTACGAGCAGTACTTC. Protein product: CAWSHTGRESYEQYF.

This chain connects TRBV9 to TRBJ2-2; 7 bases are shared with TRBD1. Germline V gene lookup returns CDR1 SGDLS and CDR2 YYNGEE. This CDR3 spans 16 amino acids. V shed 1 base and J 7 bases; nucleotides not matched to a gene: 10. The CDR3 region has the DNA TGTGCCAGCAGCGTAAGACAGGGCCAACCAGGCGGGGAGCTGTTTTTT. Protein: CASSVRQGQPGGELFF.